A single sample is the source of the 20 T cell receptor beta chains below, sequenced in a study of technical replicates of blood from four donors. Here immunoSEQ multiplex PCR was the method, and the copy in TCRdb shows in-frame clones only, minus some. The sample records about 97,000 clones, roughly 96% being singletons. The specimen sequenced was T cells isolated from PBMCs. The receptors were gathered from a human donor in good health.

CDR3 in DNA: TGTGCCACCAGCAGGGCTAACAGGGATTCTTCTGGAAACACCATATATTTT. As protein: CATSRANRDSSGNTIYF. The chain carries TRBV15 and TRBJ1-3; possibly TRBD1 for D (6 bases). The CDR3 is 17 amino acids. Germline V gene data show CDR1 as LNHNV and CDR2 as YYDKDF (reference sequence). The V end lost 3 bases, the J end lost 1 base, and 16 bases lay between the germline ends. The full variable domain, its missing parts supplied by reference TRBV15 and TRBJ1-3, is DAMVIQNPRYQVTQFGKPVTLSCSQTLNHNVMYWYQQKSSQAPKLLFHYYDKDFNNEADTPDNFQSRRPNTSFCFLDIRSPGLGDTAMYLCATSRANRDSSGNTIYFGEGSWLTVV.

This sequence joins TRBV12-5 and TRBJ2-5; 7 bases map to TRBD2. This CDR3 is 12 amino acids long. V was pared by 5 bases and J by 7 bases, with 4 bases of the junction left unmatched. The V gene's germline CDR1 is LGHNT and CDR2 FRNRAP. The CDR3 loop is CASGGTTGTQYF. The CDR3, as DNA: TGTGCTAGTGGTGGGACTACCGGGACCCAGTACTTC.

This rearrangement joins TRBV4-3 to TRBJ2-7, with D tentatively TRBD1 (6 bases). V was cut by 0 bases and J by 0 bases, with 6 bases left in between. The CDR3 extends over 14 amino acids. Germline V lookup: CDR1 LGHNA, CDR2 YSLEER. The CDR3 protein is CASSQEGHSYEQYF. CDR3 DNA: TGCGCCAGCAGCCAAGAGGGACACTCCTACGAGCAGTACTTC.

This rearrangement joins TRBV4-1 to TRBJ1-5; 8 positions match TRBD1. This CDR3 has 16 residues. Germline loops: CDR1 MGHRA, CDR2 YSYEKL. V trimming: 3 bases; J trimming: 2 bases; junction bases outside the gene matches: 6. The CDR3 nucleotides read TGCGCCAGCAGCCATTCGGGACAGGCCCGCAATCAGCCCCAGCATTTT. Protein sequence: CASSHSGQARNQPQHF.

The V call is TRBV10-3, the J call TRBJ2-2, with TRBD1 matching over 7 bases. The CDR3 is made up of 13 amino acids. The J segment lost 6 bases and the V segment lost 5 bases, leaving 3 bases of the junction unmatched. The V gene's germline CDR1 is ENHRY and CDR2 SYGVKD. The CDR3 region has the DNA TGTGCCATCAGTAGACAGGGAGCCGGGGAGCTGTTTTTT. Amino acid sequence: CAISRQGAGELFF.

This chain connects TRBV7-2 to TRBJ1-3; D ambiguous. Between the trimmed V and J ends, which lost 4 bases and 5 bases, there was a span of 3 bases. CDR1 is SGHTA, CDR2 FQGNSA, per germline. CDR3 length: 11 residues. The CDR3 DNA sequence: TGTGCCAGCAGCTCCAGAAACACCATATATTTT. The encoded protein is CASSSRNTIYF.

Only one count was recorded for this clone. The chain couples TRBV2 to TRBJ2-1, with TRBD2 matching 12 bases. The J segment lost 1 base and the V segment lost 5 bases, leaving 3 bases of the junction unmatched. Germline assignment: CDR1 SNHLY and CDR2 FYNNEI. This CDR3 spans 16 amino acids. As DNA, the CDR3 is TGTGCCAGCAGTCCCCTAGCGGGAGGGTCCTACAATGAGCAGTTCTTC. It encodes CASSPLAGGSYNEQFF.

V gene TRBV5-1 combines with J gene TRBJ2-1, with 7 bases lining up with TRBD2. After removal of 0 bases from V and 5 bases from J, the junction contained 8 bases not matched to a gene. Per the germline V gene, CDR1 is SGHRS and CDR2 is YFSETQ. CDR3 length: 16 amino acids. CDR3 bases: TGCGCCAGCAGCTTGGGTTTCCCTAGCGGAAACAATGAGCAGTTCTTC. Translated, it gives CASSLGFPSGNNEQFF.

The rearrangement joins TRBV28 to TRBJ2-7; possible D gene TRBD2, 6 bases. Deletions cut 4 bases from V and 4 bases from J, with 23 bases between. This CDR3 is 17 amino acids long. Germline CDR1 and CDR2: MDHEN and SYDVKM. CDR3 sequence reads: CASSSPWGEVSRYEQYF. The DNA of the CDR3 is TGTGCCAGCAGTTCCCCATGGGGGGAGGTCTCGAGGTACGAGCAGTACTTC.

The chain employs TRBV5-1 and TRBJ1-1; D remains ambiguous. V gave up 2 bases and J gave up 5 bases, with 13 bases separating them. Germline CDR1 reads SGHRS; CDR2 reads YFSETQ. The CDR3 is 14 amino acids. CDR3: CASSFSGFSTEAFF. The CDR3 nucleotides are TGCGCCAGCAGCTTCAGCGGGTTTTCAACTGAAGCTTTCTTT.

The chain uses TRBV9 and TRBJ2-1; 7 positions agree with TRBD2. V lost 4 bases, J lost 4 bases, and 8 bases stayed unmatched. Looked up from germline, CDR1 is SGDLS and CDR2 is YYNGEE. This CDR3 spans 15 amino acids. The CDR3 spells CASSPSGGSYNEQFF. CDR3 in DNA: TGTGCCAGCAGCCCCTCGGGCGGGAGTTACAATGAGCAGTTCTTC.

The V call is TRBV9, the J call TRBJ2-3, with 9 bases aligning to TRBD2. The length of the CDR3 is 16 residues. Germline lookup yields CDR1 SGDLS and CDR2 YYNGEE. The J segment lost 3 bases and the V segment lost 3 bases, leaving 8 bases of the junction unmatched. The CDR3 DNA follows: TGTGCCAGCAGCGGGTTTATGCGGGAGGGGACAGATACGCAGTATTTT. Its protein product is CASSGFMREGTDTQYF.

The rearrangement links TRBV6-5 to TRBJ1-5; D not resolved. This CDR3 spans 14 amino acids. The ends were cut back, 6 bases at V and 3 bases at J, with 12 bases in the middle. Germline V gene lookup returns CDR1 MNHEY and CDR2 SVGAGI. CDR3 amino acids: CASRLNSPNQPQHF. CDR3 sequence (DNA): TGTGCCAGCAGGCTCAACAGTCCCAATCAGCCCCAGCATTTT.

This clone was seen just once. The rearrangement links TRBV19 to TRBJ1-1, with D tentatively TRBD1 (5 bases). Germline CDR1 reads LNHDA; CDR2 reads SQIVND (reference sequence). Trimming shortened V by 6 bases and J by 1 base, and 15 bases separated the two germline ends. The CDR3 is 15 amino acids. The CDR3 DNA reads TGTGCCAGTAGGGACACAGCACTCCAGAACACTGAAGCTTTCTTT. Translated: CASRDTALQNTEAFF.

The chain recombines TRBV27 with TRBJ2-7, with 7 nucleotides matching TRBD2. The CDR3 runs to 13 residues. In germline, CDR1 is MNHEY, CDR2 SMNVEV (reference sequence). V shed 3 bases and J 3 bases; nucleotides not matched to a gene: 2. The CDR3 DNA is TGTGCCAGCAGTTTCGGCGGGAGCTACGAGCAGTACTTC. It codes for CASSFGGSYEQYF.

This rearrangement joins TRBV19 to TRBJ1-5; 7 bases line up with TRBD1. In germline, CDR1 is LNHDA, CDR2 SQIVND (reference sequence). The CDR3 extends over 14 amino acids. J gave up 5 bases and V 3 bases, and 4 bases lay outside the gene matches. CDR3 bases: TGTGCCAGTAGTATCCTGACAGGGTATCAGCCCCAGCATTTT. It translates to CASSILTGYQPQHF.

The chain recombines TRBV19 with TRBJ2-1; 9 bases agree with TRBD2. With V trimmed by 5 bases and J by 6 bases, 5 bases remained unmatched. The germline gives CDR1 LNHDA, CDR2 SQIVND (reference sequence). The CDR3 length is 14 residues. Written as DNA, the CDR3 is TGTGCCAGTAGTTTGGGACTAGCCGGCAATGAGCAGTTCTTC. Amino acid sequence: CASSLGLAGNEQFF.

DNA for the CDR3: TGTGCCAGCAGTTTAACAGGACTAAACACTGAAGCTTTCTTT. Encoded protein: CASSLTGLNTEAFF. J is TRBJ1-1 and V is TRBV27, with D perhaps matching TRBD1 (5 bases). The CDR3 spans 14 residues. Deletions cut 2 bases from V and 2 bases from J, with 9 bases between. The germline CDR1 and CDR2 sequences are MNHEY and SMNVEV (reference sequence).

V and J are TRBV19 and TRBJ1-2, with D maybe TRBD1 (6 bases). V was trimmed by 3 bases and J by 5 bases, leaving 10 bases between them. There are 13 residues in the CDR3. Germline loops: CDR1 LNHDA, CDR2 SQIVND (reference sequence). The CDR3 protein is CASSMGHRYGYTF. CDR3 DNA sequence: TGTGCCAGTAGTATGGGACATAGATATGGCTACACCTTC.

The chain couples TRBV9 to TRBJ1-1, with 7 bases lining up with TRBD1. This CDR3 is built from 14 residues. Germline lookup yields CDR1 SGDLS and CDR2 YYNGEE. The ends lost 3 bases at V and 3 bases at J; junction bases unmatched: 5. CDR3 sequence: CASSERQGHTEAFF. CDR3 nucleotides: TGTGCCAGCAGCGAGAGACAGGGCCACACTGAAGCTTTCTTT.